The rows below give T cell receptor beta chains drawn from one sample of a study of blood T cell repertoires in COVID-19. Clones were read by immunoSEQ multiplex PCR, and TCRdb kept only the in-frame ones, dropping some. This table holds about 270,000 clones, roughly 80% found once. Sequencing used peripheral blood. All receptors come from a woman between 50 and 59 years old who had recovered from COVID-19. CDR3s leave out the opening cysteine and the closing phenylalanine or tryptophan. The D gene is left open where the match is weak.

>13|TRBJ2-1|TRBD2|TRBV6-5
ASSRDAGGQNEQF
>13|TRBJ2-7|TRBD1|TRBV5-1
ASSLEEGTVNEQY
>13|TRBJ1-4|-|TRBV10-3
AISGADSLNEKLF
>9|TRBJ2-3|-|TRBV6-5
ASARADTQY
>13|TRBJ1-4|TRBD1|TRBV28
ASSAEQGGGEKLF
>12|TRBJ2-5|-|TRBV5-1
ASSLAGPQETQY
>12|TRBJ2-7|-|TRBV11-2
ASSATRVAHEQY
>13|TRBJ1-1|-|TRBV5-1
ASSLSRGPNTEAF
>10|TRBJ2-5|-|TRBV20-1
SASLGLETQY
>14|TRBJ2-2|TRBD2|TRBV5-1
ASSSRAGGPPGELF
>11|TRBJ1-1|-|TRBV5-1
ASSEQGSTEAF
>11|TRBJ1-6|-|TRBV7-3
ASSSQGGSPLH
>14|TRBJ2-2|TRBD2|TRBV9
ASSGLAGVNTGELF